This TCR beta chain was captured in a study of a mutant IDH1 vaccine in newly diagnosed glioma. Overall study: The earlier regimen, radiotherapy, temozolomide, or both, was most often both.

TCRdb keeps only in-frame clones here, not all; method: immunoSEQ multiplex PCR. There are 75,000 to 95,000 clones in the sample; 85% to 90% occur only once, and approximately 0.8% lies in the top ten. Time point denoted: week 47, end of study. Vaccine doses each comprised 300 ug of mutant IDH1 20-mer peptide, with topical imiquimod. Donor diagnoses consisted of new WHO grade 3 or 4 IDH1-mutant, ATRX-lost astrocytomas. As for this clone: Its target is not known.

Germline V gene lookup returns CDR1 MGHDK and CDR2 SYGVNS. CDR3 length: 14 residues. The V end was cut by 1 base, the J end by 0 bases, with 5 bases between. The sequence was obtained from a woman aged 45-65 years with glioma. This specimen consisted of PBMCs, obtained from a glioma patient whose treatment included an IDH1 peptide vaccine. The chain recombines TRBV25-1 with TRBJ2-3; no reliable D call. CDR3 residues: CASSESYSTDTQYF. CDR3 DNA sequence: TGTGCCAGCAGTGAATCATACAGCACAGATACGCAGTATTTT.